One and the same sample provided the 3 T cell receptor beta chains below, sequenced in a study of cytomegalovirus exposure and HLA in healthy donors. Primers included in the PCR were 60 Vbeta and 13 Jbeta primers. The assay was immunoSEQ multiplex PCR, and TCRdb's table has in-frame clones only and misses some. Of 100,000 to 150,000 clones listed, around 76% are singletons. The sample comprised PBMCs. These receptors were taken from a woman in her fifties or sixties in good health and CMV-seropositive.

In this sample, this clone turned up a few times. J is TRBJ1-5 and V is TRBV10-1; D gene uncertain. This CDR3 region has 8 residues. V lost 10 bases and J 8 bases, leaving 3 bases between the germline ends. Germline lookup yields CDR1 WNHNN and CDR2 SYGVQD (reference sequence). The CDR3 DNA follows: TGCGCCATCGAGCCCCAGCATTTT. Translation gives CAIEPQHF.

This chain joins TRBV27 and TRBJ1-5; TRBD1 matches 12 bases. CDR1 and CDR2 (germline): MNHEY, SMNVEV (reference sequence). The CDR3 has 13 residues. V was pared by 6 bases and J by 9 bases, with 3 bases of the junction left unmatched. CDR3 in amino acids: CASRGTGGSPQHF. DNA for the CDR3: TGTGCCAGCAGGGGGACAGGGGGCTCGCCCCAGCATTTT.

Here the CDR3 DNA reads TGTGCCAGCAGTGGCCCTACAGGGGGTGGCGAAAAACTGTTTTTT. Its protein product is CASSGPTGGGEKLFF. The chain has TRBV2 and TRBJ1-4, with 8 positions matching TRBD1. The CDR3 is 15 residues long. V was clipped by 4 bases and J by 8 bases; unmatched bases: 9. Germline V lookup: CDR1 SNHLY, CDR2 FYNNEI.